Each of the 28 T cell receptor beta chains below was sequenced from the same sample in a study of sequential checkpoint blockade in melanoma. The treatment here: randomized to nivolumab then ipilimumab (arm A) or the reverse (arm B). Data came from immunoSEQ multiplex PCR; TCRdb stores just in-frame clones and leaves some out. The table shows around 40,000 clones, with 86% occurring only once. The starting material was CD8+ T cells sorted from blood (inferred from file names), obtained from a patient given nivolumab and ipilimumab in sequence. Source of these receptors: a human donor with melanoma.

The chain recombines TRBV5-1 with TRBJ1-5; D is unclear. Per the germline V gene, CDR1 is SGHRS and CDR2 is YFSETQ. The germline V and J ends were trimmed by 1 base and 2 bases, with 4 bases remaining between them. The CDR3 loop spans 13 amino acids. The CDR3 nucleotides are TGCGCCAGCAGCTTGTCGGGCAATCAGCCCCAGCATTTT. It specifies CASSLSGNQPQHF.

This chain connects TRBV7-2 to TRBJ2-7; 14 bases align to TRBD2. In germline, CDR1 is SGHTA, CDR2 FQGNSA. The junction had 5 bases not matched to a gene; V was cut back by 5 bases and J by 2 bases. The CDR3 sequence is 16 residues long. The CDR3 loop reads CASSTGLAGVTYEQYF. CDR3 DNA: TGTGCCAGCAGCACGGGACTAGCGGGAGTAACCTACGAGCAGTACTTC.

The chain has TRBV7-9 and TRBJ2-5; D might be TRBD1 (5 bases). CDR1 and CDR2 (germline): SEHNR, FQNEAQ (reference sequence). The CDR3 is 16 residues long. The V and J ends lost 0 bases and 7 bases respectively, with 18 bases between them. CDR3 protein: CASSLATDPNRGTQYF. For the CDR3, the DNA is TGTGCCAGCAGCTTAGCGACAGACCCTAACCGAGGGACCCAGTACTTC.

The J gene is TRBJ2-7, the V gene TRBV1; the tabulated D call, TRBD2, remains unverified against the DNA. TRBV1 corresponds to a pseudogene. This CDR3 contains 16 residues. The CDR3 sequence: CTSSQRPAEAPYEQYF. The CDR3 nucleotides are TGCACCAGCAGCCAACGTCCAGCGGAGGCCCCCTACGAGCAGTACTTC.

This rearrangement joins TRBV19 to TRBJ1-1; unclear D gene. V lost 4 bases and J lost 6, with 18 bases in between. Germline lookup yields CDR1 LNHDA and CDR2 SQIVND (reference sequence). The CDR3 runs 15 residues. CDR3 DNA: TGTGCCAGTAGTAAAGGCTGGCAGGTAACCTCTGAAGCTTTCTTT. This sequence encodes CASSKGWQVTSEAFF.

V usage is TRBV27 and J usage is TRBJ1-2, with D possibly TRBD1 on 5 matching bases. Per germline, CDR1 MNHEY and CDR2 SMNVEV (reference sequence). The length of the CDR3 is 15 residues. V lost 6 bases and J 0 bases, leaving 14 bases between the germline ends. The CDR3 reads CASRLSGLTNYGYTF. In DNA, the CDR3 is TGTGCCAGCAGACTATCAGGGTTAACTAACTATGGCTACACCTTC.

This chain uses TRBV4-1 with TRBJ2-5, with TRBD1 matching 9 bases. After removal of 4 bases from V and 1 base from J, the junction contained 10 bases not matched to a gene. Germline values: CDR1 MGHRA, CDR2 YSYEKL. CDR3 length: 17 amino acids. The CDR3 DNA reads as TGCGCCAGCAGCCCCCTAGGGACAGGGCCGACCCAAGAGACCCAGTACTTC. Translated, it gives CASSPLGTGPTQETQYF.

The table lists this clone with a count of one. In DNA, the CDR3 is TGTGCCAGCAGTTTTCTCGGGAGCGTCACAGATACGCAGTATTTT. It encodes CASSFLGSVTDTQYF. The chain combines TRBV6-5 with TRBJ2-3, with a tentative D call TRBD2 (6 bases). The CDR3 has 15 residues. The V and J ends lost 4 bases and 2 bases respectively, with 13 bases between them. Germline V gene lookup returns CDR1 MNHEY and CDR2 SVGAGI.

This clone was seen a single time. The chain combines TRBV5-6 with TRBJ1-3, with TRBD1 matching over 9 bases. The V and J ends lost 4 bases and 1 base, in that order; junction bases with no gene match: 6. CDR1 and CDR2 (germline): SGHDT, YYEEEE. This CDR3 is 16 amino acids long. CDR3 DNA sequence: TGTGCCAGCAGCATACAGGGGGCGTCTTCTGGAAACACCATATATTTT. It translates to CASSIQGASSGNTIYF.

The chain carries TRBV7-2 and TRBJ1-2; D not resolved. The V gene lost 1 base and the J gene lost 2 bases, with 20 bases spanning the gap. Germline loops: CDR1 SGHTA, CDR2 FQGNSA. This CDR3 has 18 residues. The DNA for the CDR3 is TGTGCCAGCAGCTTAGTAACCCAAGCCGGGGAAAAAAACTATGGCTACACCTTC. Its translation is CASSLVTQAGEKNYGYTF.

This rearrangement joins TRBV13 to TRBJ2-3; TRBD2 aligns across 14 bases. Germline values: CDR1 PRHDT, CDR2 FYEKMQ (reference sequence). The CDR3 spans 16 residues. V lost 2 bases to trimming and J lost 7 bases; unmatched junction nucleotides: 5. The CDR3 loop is CASSLRLAGGRNTQYF. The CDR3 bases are TGTGCCAGCAGCTTAAGACTAGCGGGAGGGCGAAATACGCAGTATTTT.

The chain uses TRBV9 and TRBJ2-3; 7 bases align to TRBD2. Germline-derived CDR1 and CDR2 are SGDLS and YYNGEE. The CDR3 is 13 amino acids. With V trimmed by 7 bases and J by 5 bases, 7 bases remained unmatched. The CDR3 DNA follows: TGTGCCAGCTCTCCTGGCGGGAGAGATACGCAGTATTTT. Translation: CASSPGGRDTQYF.

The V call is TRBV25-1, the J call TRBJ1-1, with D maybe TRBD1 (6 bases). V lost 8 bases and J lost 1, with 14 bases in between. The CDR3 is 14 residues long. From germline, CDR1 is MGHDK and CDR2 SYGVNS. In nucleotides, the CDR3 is TGTGCCAGCGGTGGGGGCAGGGCGAACACTGAAGCTTTCTTT. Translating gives CASGGGRANTEAFF. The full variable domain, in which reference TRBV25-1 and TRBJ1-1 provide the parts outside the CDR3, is EADIYQTPRYLVIGTGKKITLECSQTMGHDKMYWYQQDPGMELHLIHYSYGVNSTEKGDLSSESTVSRIRTEHFPLTLESARPSHTSQYLCASGGGRANTEAFFGQGTRLTVV.

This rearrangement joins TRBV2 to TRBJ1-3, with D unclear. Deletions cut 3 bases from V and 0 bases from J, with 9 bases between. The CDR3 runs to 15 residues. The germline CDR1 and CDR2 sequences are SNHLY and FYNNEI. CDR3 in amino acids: CASSDGQSSGNTIYF. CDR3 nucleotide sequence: TGTGCCAGCAGTGATGGGCAGAGCTCTGGAAACACCATATATTTT.

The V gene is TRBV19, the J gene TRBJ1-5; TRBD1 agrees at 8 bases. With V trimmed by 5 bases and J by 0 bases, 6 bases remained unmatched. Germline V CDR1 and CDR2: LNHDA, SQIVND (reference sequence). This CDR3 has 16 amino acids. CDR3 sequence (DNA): TGTGCCAGTAGTGATCCTGACAGGGGTAGCAATCAGCCCCAGCATTTT. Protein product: CASSDPDRGSNQPQHF.

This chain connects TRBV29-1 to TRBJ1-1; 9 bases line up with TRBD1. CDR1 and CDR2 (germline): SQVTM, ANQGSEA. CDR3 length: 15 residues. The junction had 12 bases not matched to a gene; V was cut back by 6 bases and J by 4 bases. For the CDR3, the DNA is TGCAGCGTGGACCGCTCGGGGACAGGGAGCACTGAAGCTTTCTTT. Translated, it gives CSVDRSGTGSTEAFF.

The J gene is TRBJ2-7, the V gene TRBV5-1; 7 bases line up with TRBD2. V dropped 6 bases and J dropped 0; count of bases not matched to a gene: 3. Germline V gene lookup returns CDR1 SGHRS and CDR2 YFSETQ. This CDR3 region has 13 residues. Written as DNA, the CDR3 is TGCGCCAGCACCGCGGGAGACTCCTACGAGCAGTACTTC. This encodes CASTAGDSYEQYF.

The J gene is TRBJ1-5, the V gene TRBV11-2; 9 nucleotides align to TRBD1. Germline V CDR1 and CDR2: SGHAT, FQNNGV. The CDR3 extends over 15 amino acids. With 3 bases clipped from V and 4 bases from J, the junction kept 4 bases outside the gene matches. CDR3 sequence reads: CASSFSGTGNQPQHF. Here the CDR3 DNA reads TGTGCCAGCAGCTTTAGTGGGACAGGGAATCAGCCCCAGCATTTT.

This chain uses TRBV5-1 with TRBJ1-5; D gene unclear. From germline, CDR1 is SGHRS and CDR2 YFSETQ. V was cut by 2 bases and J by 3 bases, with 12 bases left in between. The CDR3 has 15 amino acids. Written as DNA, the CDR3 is TGCGCCAGCAGCTTAATTTACGGGAACAATCAGCCCCAGCATTTT. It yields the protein CASSLIYGNNQPQHF.

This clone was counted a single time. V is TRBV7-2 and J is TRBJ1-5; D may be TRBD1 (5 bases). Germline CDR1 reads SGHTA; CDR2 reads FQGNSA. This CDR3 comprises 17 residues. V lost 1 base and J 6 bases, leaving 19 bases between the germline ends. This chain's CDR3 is CASSLVWGEGAGQPQHF. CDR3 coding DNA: TGTGCCAGCAGCTTAGTGTGGGGTGAAGGGGCTGGTCAGCCCCAGCATTTT.

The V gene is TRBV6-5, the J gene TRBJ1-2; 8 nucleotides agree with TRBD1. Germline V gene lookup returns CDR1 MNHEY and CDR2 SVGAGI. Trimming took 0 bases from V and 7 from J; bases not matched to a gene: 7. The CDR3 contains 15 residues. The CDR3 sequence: CASSYSAGGEGGYTF. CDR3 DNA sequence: TGTGCCAGCAGTTACTCGGCAGGGGGCGAGGGTGGCTACACCTTC.

CDR3 nucleotides: TGCAGCGTTGAAAGCCCGCTGGACAGCTTGGGCTACACCTTC. It is translated as CSVESPLDSLGYTF. The V and J genes are TRBV29-1 and TRBJ1-2; maybe TRBD1 (6 bases). CDR3 length: 14 amino acids. V gave up 2 bases and J gave up 8 bases, with 18 bases separating them. Germline values: CDR1 SQVTM, CDR2 ANQGSEA.

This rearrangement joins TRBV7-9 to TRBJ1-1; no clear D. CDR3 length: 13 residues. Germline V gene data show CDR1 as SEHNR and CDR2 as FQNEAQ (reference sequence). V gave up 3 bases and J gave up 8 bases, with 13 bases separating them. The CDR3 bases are TGTGCCAGCAGCTTCGCGGGTTGGGCCGAAGCTTTCTTT. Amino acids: CASSFAGWAEAFF.

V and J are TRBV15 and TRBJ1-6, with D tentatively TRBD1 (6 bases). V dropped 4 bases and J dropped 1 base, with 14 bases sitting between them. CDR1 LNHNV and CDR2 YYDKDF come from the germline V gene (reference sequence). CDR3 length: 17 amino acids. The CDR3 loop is CATSTIQGGSYNSPLHF. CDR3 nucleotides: TGTGCCACCAGCACAATACAGGGAGGGTCCTATAATTCACCCCTCCACTTT.

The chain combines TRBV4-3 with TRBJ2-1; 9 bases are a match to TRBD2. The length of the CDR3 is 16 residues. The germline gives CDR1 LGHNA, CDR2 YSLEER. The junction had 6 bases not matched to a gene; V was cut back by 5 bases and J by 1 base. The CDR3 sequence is CASSKDLAGSYNEQFF. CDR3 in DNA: TGCGCCAGCAGCAAGGATCTAGCGGGATCCTACAATGAGCAGTTCTTC.

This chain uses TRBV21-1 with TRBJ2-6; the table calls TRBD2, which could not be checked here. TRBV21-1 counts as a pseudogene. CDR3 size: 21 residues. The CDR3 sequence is CASSKGAAELPYSSGANVLTF. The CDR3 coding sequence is TGTGCCAGCAGCAAAGGAGCGGCAGAGCTACCCTACAGCTCTGGGGCCAACGTCCTGACTTTC.

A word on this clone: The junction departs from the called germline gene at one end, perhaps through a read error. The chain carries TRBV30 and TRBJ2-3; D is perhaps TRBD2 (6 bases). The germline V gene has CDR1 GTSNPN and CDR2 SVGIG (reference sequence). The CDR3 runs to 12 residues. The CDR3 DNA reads TGTGCCTGGAGTGTAGGCGGGGATATGCAGTATTTT. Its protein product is CAWSVGGDMQYF.

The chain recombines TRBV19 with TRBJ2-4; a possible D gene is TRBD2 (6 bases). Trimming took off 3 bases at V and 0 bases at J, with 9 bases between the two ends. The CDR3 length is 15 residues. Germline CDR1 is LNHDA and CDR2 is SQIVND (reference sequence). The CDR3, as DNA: TGTGCCAGTAGTATTGGGACTTCAGCCAAAAACATTCAGTACTTC. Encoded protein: CASSIGTSAKNIQYF.